These 11 T cell receptor beta chains came from one sample sequenced in a study of blood T cell repertoires in COVID-19. Sequenced by immunoSEQ multiplex PCR; TCRdb stores in-frame clones only, minus some. The sample records about 200,000 clones, 86% being singletons. The source material was peripheral blood. Every receptor here comes from a woman in her forties or fifties with acute or convalescent COVID-19.

J is TRBJ1-1 and V is TRBV19; the match to TRBD1 covers 7 bases. Germline CDR1 and CDR2: LNHDA and SQIVND (reference sequence). The CDR3 covers 15 residues. V shed 6 bases, J shed 0 bases, and the junction held 7 bases outside the gene matches. CDR3 loop: CASRRTGEMNTEAFF. CDR3 in DNA: TGTGCCAGTAGACGGACAGGCGAAATGAACACTGAAGCTTTCTTT.

The chain has TRBV19 and TRBJ2-7; a possible D gene is TRBD1 (6 bases). The CDR3 extends over 15 amino acids. V lost 0 bases and J lost 2, with 11 bases in between. In germline, CDR1 is LNHDA, CDR2 SQIVND (reference sequence). This CDR3 reads CASSIDRGQTYEQYF. The CDR3 DNA sequence: TGTGCCAGTAGTATAGATCGAGGACAGACCTACGAGCAGTACTTC.

This clone appeared once. The rearrangement joins TRBV5-1 to TRBJ1-1; tentatively, D is TRBD1 (6 bases). Trimming took off 3 bases at V and 6 bases at J, with 21 bases between the two ends. This CDR3 contains 16 residues. CDR1 is SGHRS, CDR2 YFSETQ, per germline. This chain's CDR3 is CASSSTSGHTGPEAFF. DNA of the CDR3: TGCGCCAGCAGCTCCACCTCGGGACATACGGGCCCTGAAGCTTTCTTT.

The CDR3 spells CASSCPDRVSTDTQYF. For the CDR3, the DNA is TGTGCCAGCAGCTGCCCGGACAGGGTAAGTACAGATACGCAGTATTTT. The chain has TRBV5-4 and TRBJ2-3, with 8 bases lining up with TRBD1. After removal of 3 bases from V and 3 bases from J, the junction contained 9 bases not matched to a gene. The germline V gene encodes CDR1 SGHNT and CDR2 YYREEE (reference sequence). The CDR3 has 16 amino acids.

The CDR3 here is CASSWLGGGGNTIYF. The CDR3 nucleotides read TGTGCCAGCAGCTGGCTTGGGGGAGGAGGAAACACCATATATTTT. V usage is TRBV7-9 and J usage is TRBJ1-3; D may be TRBD1 (5 bases). Looked up from germline, CDR1 is SEHNR and CDR2 is FQNEAQ (reference sequence). The ends were cut back, 4 bases at V and 4 bases at J, with 14 bases in the middle. The CDR3 totals 15 residues.

The rearrangement links TRBV4-2 to TRBJ1-3; TRBD1 agrees at 7 bases. Germline loops: CDR1 LGHNA, CDR2 YNFKEQ. V was clipped by 2 bases and J by 2 bases; unmatched bases: 3. This CDR3 contains 15 residues. In DNA, the CDR3 is TGTGCCAGCAGCCAAATTACAGGGGCTGGAAACACCATATATTTT. Translating it yields CASSQITGAGNTIYF.

The chain links TRBV25-1 to TRBJ2-7; 7 bases are shared with TRBD1. Germline V CDR1 and CDR2: MGHDK, SYGVNS. There are 13 residues in the CDR3. Trimming removed 8 bases from V and 2 bases from J; junction bases left unmatched: 6. DNA for the CDR3: TGTGCCAGCGGAGAGACAGGGACCTACGAGCAGTACTTC. Protein product: CASGETGTYEQYF.

This chain connects TRBV11-1 to TRBJ1-1, with D possibly being TRBD1 (5 bases). In germline, CDR1 is SGHAT, CDR2 FQDESV (reference sequence). This CDR3 spans 13 amino acids. Trimming removed 2 bases at V and 1 base at J, with 5 bases between. The CDR3 loop reads CASSLTGNTEAFF. CDR3 DNA sequence: TGTGCCAGCAGCTTAACAGGGAACACTGAAGCTTTCTTT.

This rearrangement joins TRBV7-9 to TRBJ2-2; D is possibly TRBD1 (6 bases). This CDR3 region has 16 residues. V dropped 5 bases and J dropped 4 bases, with 17 bases sitting between them. The germline V gene encodes CDR1 SEHNR and CDR2 FQNEAQ (reference sequence). In DNA, the CDR3 is TGTGCCAGCAGCCGCCCCGACAGGTCTTTCACCGGGGAGCTGTTTTTT. This encodes CASSRPDRSFTGELFF.

The rearrangement links TRBV18 to TRBJ2-3; maybe TRBD1 (6 bases). This CDR3 has 13 residues. The V end lost 6 bases, the J end lost 4 bases, and 11 bases lay between the germline ends. CDR1 is KGHSH, CDR2 LQKENI, per germline. CDR3 in amino acids: CASSLQGADTQYF. The CDR3 coding sequence is TGTGCCAGCTCGCTACAGGGCGCAGATACGCAGTATTTT.

This chain uses TRBV5-1 with TRBJ1-1; no reliable D call. This CDR3 comprises 14 residues. V was clipped by 1 base and J by 0 bases, with 7 bases between them. Germline V lookup: CDR1 SGHRS, CDR2 YFSETQ. CDR3 region: CASSLTYLNTEAFF. In nucleotides, the CDR3 is TGCGCCAGCAGCTTGACCTACCTGAACACTGAAGCTTTCTTT.